Here is one T cell receptor (beta chain) with its context. The entry originates in a study of blood T cell repertoires in COVID-19. Here immunoSEQ multiplex PCR was the method, and the copy in TCRdb shows in-frame clones only, minus some. The sample consists of 180,000 or so clones, 70% to 85% of them appearing once. Germline CDR1 and CDR2: WNHNN and SYGVQD (reference sequence). The CDR3 contains 15 residues. V shed 7 bases and J shed 2 bases, with 15 bases lying between them. The chain joins TRBV10-1 to TRBJ1-3; D call uncertain. The sequenced sample was peripheral blood. This receptor was obtained from a woman older than 75 with acute or convalescent COVID-19. DNA for the CDR3: TGCGCCAGCACCCAGGACTTACAAACTGGAAACACCATATATTTT. It translates to CASTQDLQTGNTIYF.